A selection of T cell receptor beta chains follows, all from one sample in a study of blood T cell repertoires in COVID-19. The protocol was immunoSEQ multiplex PCR, while the TCRdb copy is restricted to in-frame clones and leaves out a portion. The sample contains tens of thousands of clones, 75% to 95% of which appear only once. The sequencing sample was made of peripheral blood. The receptors here all came from a human donor with active COVID-19. The donor label of this sample is uncertain. Each CDR3 is given with its conserved first and last residue. Each record gives: V gene, J gene, D gene, clone size, CDR3 DNA, CDR3 protein. The D gene is left open where the match is weak. Size values are once, few and many counts, or a class for expanded clones, and some rows have none.

>TRBV7-2|TRBJ2-1|TRBD1|NA
TGTGCCAGCAGCGCCGACAGGGGCTCCTACAATGAGCAGTTCTTC
CASSADRGSYNEQFF
>TRBV4-3|TRBJ2-6|NA|NA
TGCGCCAGCAGCCAAGGACTAGAGAGATACTCCTCTGGGGCCAACGTCCTGACTTTC
CASSQGLERYSSGANVLTF
>TRBV25-1|TRBJ2-3|TRBD1|NA
TGTGCCAGCAGTTCTTGGACAGGGAGCACAGATACGCAGTATTTT
CASSSWTGSTDTQYF
>TRBV3-1/TRBV3-2|TRBJ2-1|TRBD2|once
TGTGCCAGCAGCCGTGAGCGGGGGAATGAGCAGTTCTTC
CASSRERGNEQFF
>TRBV6-4|TRBJ2-1|NA|NA
TGTGCCAGCAGTGACTCCGAGGGAACCTACAATGAGCAGTTCTTC
CASSDSEGTYNEQFF
>TRBV5-5|TRBJ2-2|TRBD1|NA
TGTGCCAGCAGCCCTGCCCCGGGACAGAAAAACACCGGGGAGCTGTTTTTT
CASSPAPGQKNTGELFF
>TRBV11-3|TRBJ2-1|TRBD2|NA
TGTGCCAGCAGCCCCGGGGAGGGGTGGCATGAGCAGTTCTTC
CASSPGEGWHEQFF
>TRBV3-1/TRBV3-2|TRBJ2-1|TRBD2|NA
TGTGCCAGCAGCCAAGCGGGAGGGATTATTGAGCAGTTCTTC
CASSQAGGIIEQFF
>TRBV5-6|TRBJ2-3|TRBD2|NA
TGTGCCAGCAGCATCGGGACTAGCGGGAGGGATACGCAGTATTTT
CASSIGTSGRDTQYF
>TRBV28|TRBJ2-1|NA|NA
TGTGCCAGCAGTAGGGGGACATCCCGCAATGAGCAGTTCTTC
CASSRGTSRNEQFF
>TRBV7-2|TRBJ2-1|NA|NA
TGTGCCAGCAGCTTACTAGCCGTATATGAGCAGTTCTTC
CASSLLAVYEQFF
>TRBV7-2|TRBJ1-5|TRBD1|once
TGTGCCAGCAGCCCCCGGACAGGGCTTAATCAGCCCCAGCATTTT
CASSPRTGLNQPQHF
>TRBV2|TRBJ1-5|TRBD1|NA
TGTGCCAGCAGTGAGGAGGCAGGGGGTCCCCTGTTGGATTTT
CASSEEAGGPLLDF
>TRBV6-2/TRBV6-3|TRBJ2-3|NA|NA
TGTGCCAGCAGTTATCTTTCACGGGCTTGGAGGTCAACAGATACGCAGTATTTT
CASSYLSRAWRSTDTQYF
>TRBV19|TRBJ2-1|NA|once
TGTGCCAGCTCGGGGGGCCTAGGGGGGAATGAGCAGTTCTTC
CASSGGLGGNEQFF
>TRBV9|TRBJ1-4|TRBD1|NA
TGTGCCAGCAGCTCCGGGACAGCGGAAAAACTGTTTTTT
CASSSGTAEKLFF
>TRBV12-3/TRBV12-4|TRBJ2-1|TRBD2|once
TGTGCCAGCAGCCCTAGACTAGCGGGGGGACAGTTCTTC
CASSPRLAGGQFF
>TRBV7-8|TRBJ2-2|NA|NA
TGTGCCAGCAGTACCGACGGAGCGAACACCGGGGAGCTGTTTTTT
CASSTDGANTGELFF
>TRBV6-2/TRBV6-3|TRBJ2-1|NA|NA
TGTGCCAGCAGTTCACTAGGGAAGGAGCAGTTCTTC
CASSSLGKEQFF
>TRBV29-1|TRBJ2-1|TRBD1|NA
TGCAGCGTCCCGGGACAGGGGAGGTGGAACTACAATGAGCAGTTCTTC
CSVPGQGRWNYNEQFF
>TRBV6-2/TRBV6-3|TRBJ1-5|TRBD1|few
TGTGCCAGCAGTACAAGGGGACAGGCGAATCAGCCCCAGCATTTT
CASSTRGQANQPQHF
>TRBV20-1|TRBJ1-5|TRBD1|NA
TGCAGTGCTAGTGCCGGGACAGGGAATCAGCCCCAGCATTTT
CSASAGTGNQPQHF
>TRBV24-1|TRBJ2-3|NA|NA
TGTGCCACCAGTGCCCCGGGATGGGCGCCTAGCACAGATACGCAGTATTTT
CATSAPGWAPSTDTQYF
>TRBV5-1|TRBJ1-1|NA|NA
TGCGCCAGCAGTTTGCAGGCGGGGGTAGGCACTGAAGCTTTCTTT
CASSLQAGVGTEAFF
>TRBV3-1/TRBV3-2|TRBJ2-7|NA|once
TGTGCCAGCAGCCAACGAGGGGACATTCCTTACGAGCAGTACTTC
CASSQRGDIPYEQYF